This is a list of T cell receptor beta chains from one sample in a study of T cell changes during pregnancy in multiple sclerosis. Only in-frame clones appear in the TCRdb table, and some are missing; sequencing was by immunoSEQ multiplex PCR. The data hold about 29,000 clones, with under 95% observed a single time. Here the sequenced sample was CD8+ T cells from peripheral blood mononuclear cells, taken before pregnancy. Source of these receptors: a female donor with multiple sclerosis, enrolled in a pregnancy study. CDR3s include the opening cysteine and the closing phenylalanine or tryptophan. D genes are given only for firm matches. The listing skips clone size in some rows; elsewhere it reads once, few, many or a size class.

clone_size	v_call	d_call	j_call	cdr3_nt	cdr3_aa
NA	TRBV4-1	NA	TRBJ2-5	TGCGCCAGCAGCCAAGTGGCTGGGGAGGAGACCCAGTACTTC	CASSQVAGEETQYF
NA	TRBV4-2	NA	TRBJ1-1	TGTGCCAGCAGCCCGGCGGGGGCTACTGCTTTCTTT	CASSPAGATAFF
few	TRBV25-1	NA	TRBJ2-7	TGTGCCACCACTGGAGGGACTTCCTACGAGCAGTACTTC	CATTGGTSYEQYF
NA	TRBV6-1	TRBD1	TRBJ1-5	TGTGCCAGCAGTGACGACAGGGAGATTAATCAGCCCCAGCATTTT	CASSDDREINQPQHF
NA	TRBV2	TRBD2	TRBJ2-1	TGTGCCAGCAGTGAGGGGACTAGCCGGGATGAGCAGTTCTTC	CASSEGTSRDEQFF
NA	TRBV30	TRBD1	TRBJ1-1	TGTGCCCTGGGGCTAACAGGGGACACTGAAGCTTTCTTT	CALGLTGDTEAFF
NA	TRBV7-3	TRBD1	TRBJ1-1	TGTGCCAGCAGTCCGGACAGGTACACTGAAGCTTTCTTT	CASSPDRYTEAFF
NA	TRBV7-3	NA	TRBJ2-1	TGTGCCAGCAGCTTAGGCTTCTCCTCCTACAATGAGCAGTTCTTC	CASSLGFSSYNEQFF
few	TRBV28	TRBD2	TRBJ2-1	TGTGCCAGCAGTTTTCCGATGGCGGGGGGGTCCTACAATGAGCAGTTCTTC	CASSFPMAGGSYNEQFF
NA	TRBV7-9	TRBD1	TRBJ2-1	TGTGCCAGCAGCTGGACAGGGGGCGCGGATGAGCAGTTCTTC	CASSWTGGADEQFF
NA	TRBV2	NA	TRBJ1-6	TGTGCCAGCAGGCCGCCGGGAGGAGGGTCACCCCTCCACTTT	CASRPPGGGSPLHF
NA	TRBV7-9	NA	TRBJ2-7	TGTGCCAGCAGCCGGACCCCGGGGGGCGTCGATTCCTACGAGCAGTACTTC	CASSRTPGGVDSYEQYF
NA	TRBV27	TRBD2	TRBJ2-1	TGTGCCAGCTCGAACAGCGGGAGAGTAGATGAGCAGTTCTTC	CASSNSGRVDEQFF
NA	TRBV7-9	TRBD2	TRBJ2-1	TGTGCCAGCAGCACAACTAGCGGAATCTCCTACAATGAGCAGTTCTTC	CASSTTSGISYNEQFF
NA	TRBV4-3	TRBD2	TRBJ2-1	TGCGCCAGCAGCCGAGCGGGGAGCGGGAGTATCGATGAGCAGTTCTTC	CASSRAGSGSIDEQFF
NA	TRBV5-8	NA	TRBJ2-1	TGTGCCAGCAGCTTGGGACAGCCAAACAATGAGCAGTTCTTC	CASSLGQPNNEQFF
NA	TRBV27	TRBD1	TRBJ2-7	TGTGCCAGCAGTTTAGGTACGGGGGACAGGTTTACCTACGAGCAGTACTTC	CASSLGTGDRFTYEQYF
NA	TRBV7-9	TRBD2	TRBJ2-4	TGTGCCAGCAGCTCCCTAGCGGCAGGGCAAAACATTCAGTACTTC	CASSSLAAGQNIQYF
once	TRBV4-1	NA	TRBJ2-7	TGCGCCAGCAGCCATGGCCCATGGTTTAGGGAGCCCTACGAGCAGTACTTC	CASSHGPWFREPYEQYF
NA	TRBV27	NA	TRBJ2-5	TGTGCCAGCAGTTTGTCCAGGGGTGGCCAAGAGACCCAGTACTTC	CASSLSRGGQETQYF
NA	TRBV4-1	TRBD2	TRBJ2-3	TGCGCCAGCAGCCAAGCTGACGGGACTAGCGGCACAGATACGCAGTATTTT	CASSQADGTSGTDTQYF
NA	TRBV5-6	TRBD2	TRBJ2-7	TGTGCCAGCAGCCGTATAGCGGGAGGGCCCTACGAGCAGTACTTC	CASSRIAGGPYEQYF
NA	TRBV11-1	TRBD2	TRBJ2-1	TGTGCCAGCAGCTTTGAAACCGGGACTAGCCGTTACAATGAGCAGTTCTTC	CASSFETGTSRYNEQFF
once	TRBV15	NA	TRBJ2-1	TGTGCCACCAGCAGAGAAATGCTAGGTCATGAGCAGTTCTTC	CATSREMLGHEQFF
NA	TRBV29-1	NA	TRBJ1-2	TGCAGCGTTGAGCGAGAATATGGCTACACCTTC	CSVEREYGYTF
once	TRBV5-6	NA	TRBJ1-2	TGTGCCAGCTTTGGAACAGCCTATGGCTACACCTTC	CASFGTAYGYTF
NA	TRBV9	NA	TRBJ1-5	TGTGCCAGCGGTCCAGGGAATCAGCCCCAGCATTTT	CASGPGNQPQHF
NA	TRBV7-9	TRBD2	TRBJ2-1	TGTGCCAGCAGCCCTAGCGGGAGTTCCTACAATGAGCAGTTCTTC	CASSPSGSSYNEQFF
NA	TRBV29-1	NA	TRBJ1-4	TGCAGCGTTGAAGGGAGGGAGACTAATGAAAAACTGTTTTTT	CSVEGRETNEKLFF
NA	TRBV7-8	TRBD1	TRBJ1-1	TGTGCCATCTCCCAGGGGGCGACTGAAGCTTTCTTT	CAISQGATEAFF
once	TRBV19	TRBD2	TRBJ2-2	TGTGCCAGTACCGCTCCGGGAGGTTGGAACACCGGGGAGCTGTTTTTT	CASTAPGGWNTGELFF
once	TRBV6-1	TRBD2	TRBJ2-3	TGTGCCAGCAGTGAACGCCGGGCGGGGGAGGGGATTCCAGATACGCAGTATTTT	CASSERRAGEGIPDTQYF
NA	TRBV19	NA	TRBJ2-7	TGTGCCAGTAGTGGTCTCTACTCCTACGAGCAGTACTTC	CASSGLYSYEQYF